Listed here are 16 T cell receptor beta chains from one sample, sequenced in a study of technical replicates of blood from a few donors. Repertoires were generated with immunoSEQ multiplex PCR, while TCRdb's copy carries only in-frame clones and drops some. The sample lists approximately 59,000 clones; approximately 83% were seen once. Sequencing was done on a sample of PBMCs. These receptor sequences come from a human donor in good health. Some clones in this sample may be carry-over from other donors' samples.

V is TRBV5-1 and J is TRBJ2-3; D unclear. The V gene's germline CDR1 is SGHRS and CDR2 YFSETQ. The V gene lost 5 bases and the J gene lost 1 base, with 11 bases spanning the gap. This CDR3 comprises 14 residues. The CDR3 is CASSWATRTDTQYF. The CDR3 region has the DNA TGCGCCAGCAGTTGGGCTACCCGCACAGATACGCAGTATTTT.

This clone was seen once. This chain links TRBV2 with TRBJ2-1, with 11 bases identical to TRBD2. Germline V gene lookup returns CDR1 SNHLY and CDR2 FYNNEI. The CDR3 length is 19 residues. Trimming cost V 8 bases and J 7 bases; bases outside gene matches: 22. CDR3 DNA sequence: TGTGCCAGCTTAGATCGCACTAGCGGGAGATCGGGGAAGTTGAATGAGCAGTTCTTC. Amino acids: CASLDRTSGRSGKLNEQFF.

The chain carries TRBV7-2 and TRBJ2-4; weak D call: TRBD1 (5 bases). V lost 5 bases and J lost 8, with 19 bases in between. CDR3 length: 15 amino acids. Germline V gene lookup returns CDR1 SGHTA and CDR2 FQGNSA. The CDR3 region has the DNA TGTGCCAGCAGCCCGTGGAATCCAGGGATAGACATTCAGTACTTC. This encodes CASSPWNPGIDIQYF.

This chain connects TRBV4-1 to TRBJ1-2; 9 bases line up with TRBD1. The CDR3 runs 15 residues. From germline, CDR1 is MGHRA and CDR2 YSYEKL. Losses at the gene ends were 0 bases for V and 7 bases for J; bases not matched to a gene: 6. CDR3 DNA: TGCGCCAGCAGCCAAGACCTGGGACAGGGTCTTGGCTACACCTTC. It encodes CASSQDLGQGLGYTF.

This sequence joins TRBV7-7 and TRBJ2-2, with D perhaps TRBD2 (6 bases). Germline V gives CDR1 SSHAT, CDR2 FNYEAQ (reference sequence). V was shortened by 6 bases and J by 1 base, with 12 bases between the two germline ends. The length of the CDR3 is 15 residues. In nucleotides, the CDR3 is TGTGCCAGCAGACTGGGACTGGGGAACACCGGGGAGCTGTTTTTT. Its translation: CASRLGLGNTGELFF.

This clone was seen just once. DNA of the CDR3: TGTGCCAGCAGTTACGGGACAGGGAGTTGGGACACCATATATTTT. It yields the protein CASSYGTGSWDTIYF. This chain connects TRBV6-5 to TRBJ1-3; 9 nucleotides align to TRBD1. The germline CDR1 and CDR2 sequences are MNHEY and SVGAGI. This CDR3 comprises 15 residues. The ends lost 2 bases at V and 8 bases at J; junction bases unmatched: 7.

V is TRBV7-2 and J is TRBJ2-7, with TRBD2 matching over 13 bases. After removal of 5 bases from V and 10 bases from J, the junction contained 5 bases not matched to a gene. The CDR3 has 13 amino acids. CDR1 is SGHTA and CDR2 is FQGNSA in the germline V gene. The CDR3: CASSERTSGGQYF. CDR3 nucleotide sequence: TGTGCCAGCAGCGAGAGGACTAGCGGGGGCCAGTACTTC. Full variable domain (missing parts from reference TRBV7-2 and TRBJ2-7): GAGVSQSPSNKVTEKGKDVELRCDPISGHTALYWYRQSLGQGLEFLIYFQGNSAPDKSGLPSDRFSAERTGGSVSTLTIQRTQQEDSAVYLCASSERTSGGQYFGPGTRLTVT.

The J gene is TRBJ1-1, the V gene TRBV11-1, with a possible D match to TRBD1 (5 bases). Germline V gene data show CDR1 as SGHAT and CDR2 as FQDESV (reference sequence). The V and J ends lost 0 bases and 2 bases respectively, with 10 bases between them. The CDR3 length is 15 residues. The CDR3 bases are TGTGCCAGCAGCTTAGCGCGGGACCTCAACACTGAAGCTTTCTTT. Translating it yields CASSLARDLNTEAFF.

This CDR3 reads CASSSEDRGGMNTEAFF. The CDR3 nucleotides read TGTGCCAGCAGCTCTGAGGACAGGGGGGGGATGAACACTGAAGCTTTCTTT. This sequence joins TRBV7-2 and TRBJ1-1; 10 nucleotides line up with TRBD1. CDR1 is SGHTA, CDR2 FQGNSA, per germline. After removal of 4 bases from V and 0 bases from J, the junction contained 8 bases not matched to a gene. The CDR3 has 17 amino acids.

This chain links TRBV30 with TRBJ2-5, with 15 bases identical to TRBD2. Trimming at V came to 1 base and at J to 0 bases, leaving 3 bases not matched to a gene. CDR1 GTSNPN and CDR2 SVGIG come from the germline V gene (reference sequence). The CDR3 is made up of 17 amino acids. CDR3 nucleotide sequence: TGTGCCTGGAGTGGGACTAGCGGGAGGGGGTACCAAGAGACCCAGTACTTC. Its translation is CAWSGTSGRGYQETQYF.

This rearrangement joins TRBV6-4 to TRBJ2-3; 7 nucleotides line up with TRBD1. Germline V gives CDR1 MRHNA, CDR2 SNTAGT. This CDR3 region has 14 residues. Trimming removed 10 bases from V and 4 bases from J; junction bases left unmatched: 11. The CDR3 loop is CATSRTGGADTQYF. Written as DNA, the CDR3 is TGTGCCACCTCTAGGACAGGAGGCGCAGATACGCAGTATTTT.

The genes are TRBV5-1 and TRBJ1-2; D might be TRBD1 (6 bases). Germline CDR1 SGHRS, CDR2 YFSETQ. V was trimmed by 3 bases and J by 3 bases, leaving 12 bases between them. The CDR3 totals 14 residues. DNA of the CDR3: TGCGCCAGCAGCTACAGGGAAGGGGACTATGGCTACACCTTC. This translates into CASSYREGDYGYTF.

The rearrangement links TRBV27 to TRBJ2-1; TRBD1 aligns across 10 bases. The CDR3 loop spans 14 amino acids. The V segment lost 3 bases and the J segment 6 bases; nucleotides outside the gene matches: 2. From germline, CDR1 is MNHEY and CDR2 SMNVEV (reference sequence). The CDR3 sequence is CASSFGTGANEQFF. CDR3 DNA: TGTGCCAGCAGTTTTGGGACAGGGGCCAATGAGCAGTTCTTC.

This sequence joins TRBV7-9 and TRBJ2-3, with 11 bases aligning to TRBD2. Germline trimming cut 5 bases from V and 2 bases from J; bases unmatched to any gene: 12. Germline V lookup: CDR1 SEHNR, CDR2 FQNEAQ (reference sequence). This CDR3 is built from 18 residues. DNA of the CDR3: TGTGCCAGCAGCCCGAGACTAGCGGGGCATCACGACACAGATACGCAGTATTTT. This gives the protein CASSPRLAGHHDTDTQYF.

The V and J genes are TRBV6-1 and TRBJ2-7, with D perhaps TRBD1 (6 bases). Germline CDR1 MNHNS, CDR2 SASEGT. The CDR3 runs 12 residues. V lost 8 bases to trimming and J lost 1 base, with 9 bases between them. Written as DNA, the CDR3 is TGTGCCAGCCTAGGACAGTCCTACGAGCAGTACTTC. This encodes CASLGQSYEQYF.

The chain recombines TRBV19 with TRBJ2-6, with 7 positions matching TRBD1. CDR1 LNHDA and CDR2 SQIVND come from the germline V gene (reference sequence). V gave up 8 bases and J gave up 1 base; unmatched junction bases: 5. The CDR3 runs 15 residues. The CDR3 DNA sequence: TGTGCCAGTGGGTCACAGGGGTCTGGGGCCAACGTCCTGACTTTC. This sequence encodes CASGSQGSGANVLTF.